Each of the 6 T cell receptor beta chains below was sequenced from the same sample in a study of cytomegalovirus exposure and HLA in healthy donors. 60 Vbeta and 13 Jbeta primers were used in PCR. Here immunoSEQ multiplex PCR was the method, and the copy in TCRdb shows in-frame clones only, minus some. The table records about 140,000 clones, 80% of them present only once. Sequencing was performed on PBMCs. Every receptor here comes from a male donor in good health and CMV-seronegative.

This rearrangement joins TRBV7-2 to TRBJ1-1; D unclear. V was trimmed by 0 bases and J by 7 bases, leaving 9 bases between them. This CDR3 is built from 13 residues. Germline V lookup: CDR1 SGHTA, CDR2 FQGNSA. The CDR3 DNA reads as TGTGCCAGCAGCTTAGCAGCCAGACTTGAAGCTTTCTTT. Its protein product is CASSLAARLEAFF.

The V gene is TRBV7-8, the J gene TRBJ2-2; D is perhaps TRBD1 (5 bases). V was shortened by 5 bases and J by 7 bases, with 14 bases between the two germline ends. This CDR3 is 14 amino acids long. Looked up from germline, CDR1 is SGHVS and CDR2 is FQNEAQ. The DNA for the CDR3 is TGTGCCAGCAGCCTTTACTCCCAGGGCGGGGAGCTGTTTTTT. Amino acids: CASSLYSQGGELFF.

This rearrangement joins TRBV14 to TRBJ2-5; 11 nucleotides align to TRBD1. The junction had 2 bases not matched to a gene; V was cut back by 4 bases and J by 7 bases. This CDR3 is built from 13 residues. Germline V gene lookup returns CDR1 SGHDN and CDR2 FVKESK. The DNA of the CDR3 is TGTGCCAGCAGCCCAGGGACAGGGGGGACCCAGTACTTC. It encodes CASSPGTGGTQYF.

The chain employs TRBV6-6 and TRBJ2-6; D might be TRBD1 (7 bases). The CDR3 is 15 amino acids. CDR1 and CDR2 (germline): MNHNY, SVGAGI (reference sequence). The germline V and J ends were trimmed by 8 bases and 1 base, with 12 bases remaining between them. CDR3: CASQGGMSGANVLTF. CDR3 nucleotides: TGTGCCAGCCAGGGGGGCATGTCTGGGGCCAACGTCCTGACTTTC.

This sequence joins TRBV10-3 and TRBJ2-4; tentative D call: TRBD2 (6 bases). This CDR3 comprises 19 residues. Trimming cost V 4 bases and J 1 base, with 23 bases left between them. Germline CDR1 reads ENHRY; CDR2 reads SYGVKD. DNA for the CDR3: TGTGCCATCAGTGTCATCAGGGAGGAGGTTTTAGGGGCCAAAAACATTCAGTACTTC. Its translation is CAISVIREEVLGAKNIQYF.

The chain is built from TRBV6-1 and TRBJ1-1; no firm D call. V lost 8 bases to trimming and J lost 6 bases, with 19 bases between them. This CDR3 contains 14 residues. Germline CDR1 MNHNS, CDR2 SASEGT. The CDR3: CASGEGRASSEAFF. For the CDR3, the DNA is TGTGCCAGCGGCGAAGGGAGGGCATCTTCTGAAGCTTTCTTT.